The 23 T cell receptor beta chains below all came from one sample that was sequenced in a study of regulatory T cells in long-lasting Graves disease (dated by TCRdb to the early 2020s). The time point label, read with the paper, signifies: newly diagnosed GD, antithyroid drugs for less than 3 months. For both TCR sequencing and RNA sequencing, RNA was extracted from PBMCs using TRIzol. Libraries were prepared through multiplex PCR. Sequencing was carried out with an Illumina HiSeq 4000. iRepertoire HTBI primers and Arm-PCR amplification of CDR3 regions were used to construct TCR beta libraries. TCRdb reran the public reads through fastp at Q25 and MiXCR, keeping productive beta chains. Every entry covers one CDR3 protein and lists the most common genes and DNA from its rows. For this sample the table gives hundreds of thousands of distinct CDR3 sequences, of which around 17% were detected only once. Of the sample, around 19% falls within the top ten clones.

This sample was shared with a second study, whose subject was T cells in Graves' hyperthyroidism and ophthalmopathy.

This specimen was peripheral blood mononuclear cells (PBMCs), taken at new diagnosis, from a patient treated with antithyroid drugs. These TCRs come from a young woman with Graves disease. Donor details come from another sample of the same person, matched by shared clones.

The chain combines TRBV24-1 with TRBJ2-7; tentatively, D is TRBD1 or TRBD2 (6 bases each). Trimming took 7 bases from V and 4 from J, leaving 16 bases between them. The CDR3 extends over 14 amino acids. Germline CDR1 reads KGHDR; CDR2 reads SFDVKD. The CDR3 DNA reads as TGTGCCACCAGGCGGGACAAGAATAAGTACGAGCAGTACTTC. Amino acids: CATRRDKNKYEQYF.

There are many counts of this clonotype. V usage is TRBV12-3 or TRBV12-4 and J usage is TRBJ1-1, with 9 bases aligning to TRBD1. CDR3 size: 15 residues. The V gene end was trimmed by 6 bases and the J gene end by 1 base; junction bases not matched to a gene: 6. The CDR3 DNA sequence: TGTGCCAGCAGCCCTTCGGGACAGGGGAACACTGAAGCTTTCTTT. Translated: CASSPSGQGNTEAFF.

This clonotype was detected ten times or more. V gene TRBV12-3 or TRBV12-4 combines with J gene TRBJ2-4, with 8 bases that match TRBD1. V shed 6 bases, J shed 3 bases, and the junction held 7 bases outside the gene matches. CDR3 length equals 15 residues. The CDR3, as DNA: TGTGCCAGCAGCCCAGGGGGCTTTTTCAAAAACATTCAGTACTTC. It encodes CASSPGGFFKNIQYF.

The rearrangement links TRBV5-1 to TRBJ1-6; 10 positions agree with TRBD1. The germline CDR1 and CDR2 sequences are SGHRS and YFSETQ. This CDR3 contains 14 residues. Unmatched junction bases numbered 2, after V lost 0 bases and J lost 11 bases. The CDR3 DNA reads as TGCGCCAGCAGCTTGGAAGACAGGGGGCCACCCCTCCACTTT. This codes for CASSLEDRGPPLHF.

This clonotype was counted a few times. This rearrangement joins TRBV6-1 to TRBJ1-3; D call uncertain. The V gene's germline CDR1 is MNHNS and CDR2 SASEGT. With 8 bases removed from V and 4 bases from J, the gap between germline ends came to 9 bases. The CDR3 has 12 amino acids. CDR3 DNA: TGTGCCAGCTCGATGACAGGAAACACCATATATTTT. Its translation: CASSMTGNTIYF.

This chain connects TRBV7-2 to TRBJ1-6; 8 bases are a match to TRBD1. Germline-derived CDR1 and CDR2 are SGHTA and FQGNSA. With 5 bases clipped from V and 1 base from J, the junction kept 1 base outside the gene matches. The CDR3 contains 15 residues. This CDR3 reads CASSGQGSYNSPLHF. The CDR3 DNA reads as TGTGCCAGCAGCGGACAGGGTTCCTATAATTCACCCCTCCACTTT. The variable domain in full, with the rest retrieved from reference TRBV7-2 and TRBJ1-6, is GAGVSQSPSNKVTEKGKDVELRCDPISGHTALYWYRQSLGQGLEFLIYFQGNSAPDKSGLPSDRFSAERTGGSVSTLTIQRTQQEDSAVYLCASSGQGSYNSPLHFGNGTRLTVT.

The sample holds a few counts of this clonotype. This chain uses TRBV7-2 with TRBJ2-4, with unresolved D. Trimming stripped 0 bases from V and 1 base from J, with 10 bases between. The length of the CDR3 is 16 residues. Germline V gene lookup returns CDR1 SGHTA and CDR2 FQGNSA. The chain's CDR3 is CASSLAPSVAKNIQYF. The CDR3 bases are TGTGCCAGCAGCTTAGCGCCCTCGGTGGCCAAAAACATTCAGTACTTC.

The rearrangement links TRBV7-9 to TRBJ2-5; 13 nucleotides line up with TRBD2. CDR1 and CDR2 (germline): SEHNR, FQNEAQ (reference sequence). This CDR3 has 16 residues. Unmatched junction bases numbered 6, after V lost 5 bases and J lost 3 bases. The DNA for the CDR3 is TGTGCCAGCAGCGACACTAGCGGGAGGGCCAAAGAGACCCAGTACTTC. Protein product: CASSDTSGRAKETQYF. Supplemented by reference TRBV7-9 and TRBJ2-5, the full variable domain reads DTGVSQNPRHKITKRGQNVTFRCDPISEHNRLYWYRQTLGQGPEFLTYFQNEAQLEKSRLLSDRFSAERPKGSFSTLEIQRTEQGDSAMYLCASSDTSGRAKETQYFGPGTRLLVL.

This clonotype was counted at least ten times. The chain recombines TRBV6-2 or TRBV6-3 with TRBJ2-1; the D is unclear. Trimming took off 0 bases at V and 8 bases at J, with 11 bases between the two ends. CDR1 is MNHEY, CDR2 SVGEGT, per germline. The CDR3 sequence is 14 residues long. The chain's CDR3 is CASSYSISADEQFF. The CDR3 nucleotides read TGTGCCAGCAGTTACTCGATTTCCGCAGATGAGCAGTTCTTC.

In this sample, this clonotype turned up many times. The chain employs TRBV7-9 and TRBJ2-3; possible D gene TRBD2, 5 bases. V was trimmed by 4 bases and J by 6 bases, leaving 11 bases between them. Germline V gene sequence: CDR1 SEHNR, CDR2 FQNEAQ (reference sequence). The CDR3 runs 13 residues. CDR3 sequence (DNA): TGTGCCAGCAGCTCCGCTCCGGGGGATACGCAGTATTTT. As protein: CASSSAPGDTQYF. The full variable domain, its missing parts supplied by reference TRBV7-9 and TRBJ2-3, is DTGVSQNPRHKITKRGQNVTFRCDPISEHNRLYWYRQTLGQGPEFLTYFQNEAQLEKSRLLSDRFSAERPKGSFSTLEIQRTEQGDSAMYLCASSSAPGDTQYFGPGTRLTVL.

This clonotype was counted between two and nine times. The CDR3 nucleotides are TGTGCCACGGGGGGGTACAATGAGCAGTTCTTC. Protein: CATGGYNEQFF. The V and J genes are TRBV24-1 and TRBJ2-1, with 7 positions matching TRBD2. Germline trimming cut 10 bases from V and 4 bases from J; bases unmatched to any gene: 0. The germline CDR1 and CDR2 sequences are KGHDR and SFDVKD. CDR3 size: 11 residues.

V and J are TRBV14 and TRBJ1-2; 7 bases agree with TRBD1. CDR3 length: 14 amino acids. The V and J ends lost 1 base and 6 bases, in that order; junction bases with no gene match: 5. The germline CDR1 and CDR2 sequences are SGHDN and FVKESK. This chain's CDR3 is CASSQVRTGHGYTF. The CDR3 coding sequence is TGTGCCAGCAGCCAAGTCCGGACAGGACATGGCTACACCTTC. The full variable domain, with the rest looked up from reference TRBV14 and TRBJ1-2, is EAGVTQFPSHSVIEKGQTVTLRCDPISGHDNLYWYRRVMGKEIKFLLHFVKESKQDESGMPNNRFLAERTGGTYSTLKVQPAELEDSGVYFCASSQVRTGHGYTFGSGTRLTVV.

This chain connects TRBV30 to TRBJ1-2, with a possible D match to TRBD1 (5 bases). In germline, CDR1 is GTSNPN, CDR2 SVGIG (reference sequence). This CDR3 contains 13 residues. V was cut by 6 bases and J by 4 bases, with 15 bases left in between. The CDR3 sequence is CACDSTTLYGYTF. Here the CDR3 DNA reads TGTGCCTGTGACAGTACCACCCTCTATGGCTACACCTTC.

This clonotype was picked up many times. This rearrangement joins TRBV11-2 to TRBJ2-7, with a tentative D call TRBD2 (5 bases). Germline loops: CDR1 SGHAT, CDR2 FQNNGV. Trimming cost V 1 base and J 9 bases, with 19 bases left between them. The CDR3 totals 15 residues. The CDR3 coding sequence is TGTGCCAGCAGCTTAGGTGGCCTAGCCTCGACCGTGCAGTACTTC. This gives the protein CASSLGGLASTVQYF.

Here the CDR3 reads CASSTGTSFAGELFF. CDR3 in DNA: TGCGCCAGCAGTACCGGGACTAGCTTCGCCGGGGAGCTGTTTTTT. The rearrangement uses TRBV5-1 and TRBJ2-2; 9 positions match TRBD2. Germline V gene sequence: CDR1 SGHRS, CDR2 YFSETQ. V gave up 5 bases and J gave up 6 bases; unmatched junction bases: 8. This CDR3 has 15 residues.

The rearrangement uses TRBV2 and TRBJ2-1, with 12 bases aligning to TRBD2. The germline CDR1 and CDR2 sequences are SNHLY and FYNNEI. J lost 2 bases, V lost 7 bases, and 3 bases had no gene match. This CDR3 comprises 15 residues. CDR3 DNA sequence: TGTGCCAGCAAGACTAGCGGGAGAACCTACAATGAGCAGTTCTTC. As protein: CASKTSGRTYNEQFF.

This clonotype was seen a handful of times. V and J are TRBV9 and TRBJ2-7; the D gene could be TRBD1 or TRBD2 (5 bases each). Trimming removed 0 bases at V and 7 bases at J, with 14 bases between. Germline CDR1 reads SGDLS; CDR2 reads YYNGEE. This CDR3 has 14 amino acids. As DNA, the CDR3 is TGTGCCAGCAGCGTAGGAAAATGGGACCTTGAGCAGTACTTC. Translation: CASSVGKWDLEQYF. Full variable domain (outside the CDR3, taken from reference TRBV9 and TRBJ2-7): DSGVTQTPKHLITATGQRVTLRCSPRSGDLSVYWYQQSLDQGLQFLIQYYNGEERAKGNILERFSAQQFPDLHSELNLSSLELGDSALYFCASSVGKWDLEQYFGPGTRLTVT.

The CDR3 is CATSRDPGAGNTIYF. CDR3 DNA: TGTGCCACCAGCAGAGATCCCGGGGCTGGAAACACCATATATTTT. The rearrangement joins TRBV15 to TRBJ1-3, with D unresolved. Germline CDR1 LNHNV, CDR2 YYDKDF (reference sequence). Trimming removed 0 bases at V and 2 bases at J, with 8 bases between. The CDR3 totals 15 residues.

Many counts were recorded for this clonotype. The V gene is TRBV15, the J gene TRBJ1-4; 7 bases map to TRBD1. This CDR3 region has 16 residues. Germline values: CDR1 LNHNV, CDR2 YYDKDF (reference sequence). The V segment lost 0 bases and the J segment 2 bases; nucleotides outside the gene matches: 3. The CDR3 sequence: CATSREPGQTNEKLFF. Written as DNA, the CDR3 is TGTGCCACCAGCAGAGAACCGGGACAGACTAATGAAAAACTGTTTTTT.

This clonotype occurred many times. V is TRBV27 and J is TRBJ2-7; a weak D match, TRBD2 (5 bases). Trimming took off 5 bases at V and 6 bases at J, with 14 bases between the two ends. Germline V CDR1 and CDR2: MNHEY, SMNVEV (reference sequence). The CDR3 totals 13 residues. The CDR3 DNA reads TGTGCCAGCAGTCAAATTACTAGTGGCGAGCAGTACTTC. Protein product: CASSQITSGEQYF.

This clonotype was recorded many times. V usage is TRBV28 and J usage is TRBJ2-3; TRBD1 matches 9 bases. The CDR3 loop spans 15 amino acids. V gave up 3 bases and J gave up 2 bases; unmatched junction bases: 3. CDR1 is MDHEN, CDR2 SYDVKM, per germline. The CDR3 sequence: CASSFGDRVTDTQYF. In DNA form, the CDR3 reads TGTGCCAGCAGTTTTGGGGACAGGGTCACAGATACGCAGTATTTT.

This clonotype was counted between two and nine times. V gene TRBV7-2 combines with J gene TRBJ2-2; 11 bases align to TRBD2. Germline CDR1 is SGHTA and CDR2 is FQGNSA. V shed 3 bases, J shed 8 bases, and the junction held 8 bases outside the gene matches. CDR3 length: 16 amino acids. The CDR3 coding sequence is TGTGCCAGCAGCTTGGAACTAGCGGGAGTTTCTGGGGAGCTGTTTTTT. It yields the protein CASSLELAGVSGELFF.

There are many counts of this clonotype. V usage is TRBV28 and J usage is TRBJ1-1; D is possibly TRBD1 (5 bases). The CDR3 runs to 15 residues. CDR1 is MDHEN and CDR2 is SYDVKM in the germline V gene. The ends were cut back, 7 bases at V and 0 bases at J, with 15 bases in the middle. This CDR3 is CASIFDLGLNTEAFF. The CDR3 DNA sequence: TGTGCCAGCATTTTTGACTTGGGGCTGAACACTGAAGCTTTCTTT. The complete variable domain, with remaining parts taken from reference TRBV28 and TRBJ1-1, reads DVKVTQSSRYLVKRTGEKVFLECVQDMDHENMFWYRQDPGLGLRLIYFSYDVKMKEKGDIPEGYSVSREKKERFSLILESASTNQTSMYLCASIFDLGLNTEAFFGQGTRLTVV.